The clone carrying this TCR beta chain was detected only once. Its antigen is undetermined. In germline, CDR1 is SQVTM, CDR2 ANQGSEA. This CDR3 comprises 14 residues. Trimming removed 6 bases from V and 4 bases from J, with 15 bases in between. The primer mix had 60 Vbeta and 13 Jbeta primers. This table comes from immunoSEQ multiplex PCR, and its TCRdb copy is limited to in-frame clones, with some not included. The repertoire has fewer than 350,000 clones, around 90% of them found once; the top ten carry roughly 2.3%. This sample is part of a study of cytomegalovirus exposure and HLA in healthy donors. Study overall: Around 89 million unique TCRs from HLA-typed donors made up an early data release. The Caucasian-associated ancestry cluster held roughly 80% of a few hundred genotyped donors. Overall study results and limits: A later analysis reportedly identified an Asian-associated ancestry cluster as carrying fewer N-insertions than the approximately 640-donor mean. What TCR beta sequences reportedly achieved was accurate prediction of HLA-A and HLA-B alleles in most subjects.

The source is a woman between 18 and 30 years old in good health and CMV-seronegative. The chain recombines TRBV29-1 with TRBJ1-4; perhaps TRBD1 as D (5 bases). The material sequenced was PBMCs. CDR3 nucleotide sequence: TGCAGCGTCGCCGACAGACTCTTTAATGAAAAACTGTTTTTT. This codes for CSVADRLFNEKLFF. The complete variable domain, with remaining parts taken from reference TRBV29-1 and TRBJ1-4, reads SAVISQKPSRDICQRGTSLTIQCQVDSQVTMMFWYRQQPGQSLTLIATANQGSEATYESGFVIDKFPISRPNLTFSTLTVSNMSPEDSSIYLCSVADRLFNEKLFFGSGTQLSVL.